Shown below are 18 T cell receptor beta chains from a single sample sequenced in a study of T cells after yellow fever vaccination. MiXCR was run by TCRdb on the 5' RACE reads, yielding one entry per CDR3 protein. The sample includes some 390,000 distinct CDR3 sequences, 18% seen only once; the top ten take 15% to 20%. This specimen was PBMCs, taken before the yellow fever booster vaccination. The receptors stem from a man aged 18 to 30 who received the YFV17D yellow fever vaccine.

V usage is TRBV3-1 and J usage is TRBJ2-1, with unresolved D. Germline CDR1 and CDR2: LGHDT and YNNKEL (reference sequence). The CDR3 totals 14 residues. V gave up 4 bases and J gave up 5 bases, with 12 bases separating them. The chain's CDR3 is CASSRWLEHNEQFF. CDR3 DNA: TGTGCCAGCAGCCGCTGGCTAGAACACAATGAGCAGTTCTTC.

Details on this clonotype: With a much larger clone just one base away, this may be a read error. The rearrangement uses TRBV5-5 and TRBJ2-5, with 7 bases identical to TRBD2. The CDR3 has 15 residues. Germline V gene lookup returns CDR1 SGHKS and CDR2 YYEKEE (reference sequence). The CDR3 protein is CSSSSWGGAKETQYF. The CDR3 region has the DNA TGTTCCAGCAGCTCGTGGGGGGGTGCCAAAGAGACCCAGTACTTC.

In this sample, this clonotype turned up a few times. The V call is TRBV6-2 or TRBV6-3, the J call TRBJ2-3; D may be TRBD2 (7 bases). The germline CDR1 and CDR2 sequences are MNHEY and SVGEGT. The CDR3 length is 14 residues. The ends were cut back, 8 bases at V and 3 bases at J, with 15 bases in the middle. The CDR3 coding sequence is TGTGCCAGCCAGTGGGGGGGCAGGACAGATACGCAGTATTTT. It specifies CASQWGGRTDTQYF.

This clonotype appeared a few times. The rearrangement joins TRBV9 to TRBJ2-2, with a weak D call TRBD2 (6 bases). This CDR3 has 16 residues. The V gene lost 0 bases and the J gene lost 4 bases, with 13 bases spanning the gap. Germline CDR1 SGDLS, CDR2 YYNGEE. The CDR3 protein is CASSVAPGGPTGELFF. The DNA of the CDR3 is TGTGCCAGCAGCGTAGCCCCCGGGGGTCCCACCGGGGAGCTGTTTTTT.

In this sample, this clonotype turned up a few times. The J gene is TRBJ2-3, the V gene TRBV5-1; D assignment may be TRBD1 or TRBD2 (6 bases each). V dropped 3 bases and J dropped 1 base, with 18 bases sitting between them. The length of the CDR3 is 17 residues. Germline loops: CDR1 SGHRS, CDR2 YFSETQ. DNA for the CDR3: TGCGCCAGCAGCTCCTTACAGGGCGGGGTGGGCACAGATACGCAGTATTTT. It encodes CASSSLQGGVGTDTQYF.

This rearrangement joins TRBV20-1 to TRBJ1-1; the D is unclear. Per the germline V gene, CDR1 is DFQATT and CDR2 is SNEGSKA (reference sequence). The CDR3 is made up of 12 amino acids. Trimming took off 0 bases at V and 10 bases at J, with 12 bases between the two ends. The CDR3 nucleotides are TGCAGTGCTAGAGATTCAGGTACCCCAGCTTTCTTT. Translation: CSARDSGTPAFF.

The chain has TRBV5-1 and TRBJ2-2, with D perhaps matching TRBD1 (6 bases). The V gene's germline CDR1 is SGHRS and CDR2 YFSETQ. The CDR3 spans 15 residues. V lost 0 bases to trimming and J lost 6 bases, with 12 bases between them. The CDR3 bases are TGCGCCAGCAGCTTGGACAGGGCTGGTGCCGGGGAGCTGTTTTTT. This gives the protein CASSLDRAGAGELFF.

This clonotype was observed a handful of times. This sequence joins TRBV7-9 and TRBJ2-2; 15 bases agree with TRBD2. Germline loops: CDR1 SEHNR, CDR2 FQNEAQ (reference sequence). CDR3 length: 17 amino acids. V lost 5 bases, J lost 4 bases, and 5 bases stayed unmatched. The CDR3 region has the DNA TGTGCCAGCAGCCCGGGACTAGCGGGGGGAAGCACCGGGGAGCTGTTTTTT. Residues: CASSPGLAGGSTGELFF.

V gene TRBV21-1 combines with J gene TRBJ2-1; the table calls TRBD2, which could not be checked here. TRBV21-1 corresponds to a pseudogene. CDR3 length equals 18 residues. CDR3 sequence: CASSKESGGRSSYNEQFF. CDR3 coding DNA: TGTGCCAGCAGCAAAGAAAGCGGGGGGAGGAGCTCCTACAATGAGCAGTTCTTC.

There are a few counts of this clonotype. The chain employs TRBV11-2 and TRBJ2-5; D is uncertain. Germline V gene data show CDR1 as SGHAT and CDR2 as FQNNGV. V lost 5 bases to trimming and J lost 5 bases, with 15 bases between them. The CDR3 loop spans 14 amino acids. For the CDR3, the DNA is TGTGCCAGCAGCCTCCGTCTACGGATGGAGACCCAGTACTTC. It translates to CASSLRLRMETQYF. Combining the CDR3 with reference TRBV11-2 and TRBJ2-5 gives the whole variable domain EAGVAQSPRYKIIEKRQSVAFWCNPISGHATLYWYQQILGQGPKLLIQFQNNGVVDDSQLPKDRFSAERLKGVDSTLKIQPAKLEDSAVYLCASSLRLRMETQYFGPGTRLLVL.

This chain connects TRBV27 to TRBJ2-3; possible D gene TRBD1, 5 bases. The ends were cut back, 3 bases at V and 4 bases at J, with 26 bases in the middle. Germline V lookup: CDR1 MNHEY, CDR2 SMNVEV (reference sequence). This CDR3 contains 19 residues. CDR3 loop: CASSFPEQVTHGCPDTQYF. CDR3 nucleotide sequence: TGTGCCAGCAGTTTTCCCGAACAGGTGACCCACGGTTGTCCAGATACGCAGTATTTT.

This clonotype occurred many times. V and J are TRBV29-1 and TRBJ2-2; tentatively, D is TRBD1 or TRBD2 (5 bases each). CDR3 size: 15 residues. Germline lookup yields CDR1 SQVTM and CDR2 ANQGSEA. The V and J ends lost 5 bases and 1 base respectively, with 14 bases between them. The CDR3 protein is CSVRFGALNTGELFF. CDR3 DNA: TGCAGCGTTCGTTTCGGGGCACTGAACACCGGGGAGCTGTTTTTT.

This clonotype was observed a handful of times. The rearrangement joins TRBV7-6 to TRBJ1-5, with 8 bases fitting TRBD1. The germline CDR1 and CDR2 sequences are SGHVS and FNYEAQ. The CDR3 runs 15 residues. With V trimmed by 5 bases and J by 7 bases, 10 bases remained unmatched. The CDR3 bases are TGTGCCAGCAGCCAAATGACAGGGGTAAACCAGCCCCAGCATTTT. Translation gives CASSQMTGVNQPQHF.

The chain couples TRBV7-8 to TRBJ1-4; 7 bases align to TRBD1. The germline gives CDR1 SGHVS, CDR2 FQNEAQ. V was clipped by 4 bases and J by 12 bases; unmatched bases: 8. The CDR3 is 13 amino acids. The CDR3 region is CASSYTLDRELFF. The CDR3 DNA is TGTGCCAGCAGCTACACTTTAGACAGGGAACTGTTTTTT.

The chain joins TRBV5-5 to TRBJ2-3; 7 nucleotides agree with TRBD2. Germline CDR1 SGHKS, CDR2 YYEKEE (reference sequence). V shed 4 bases and J 5 bases; nucleotides not matched to a gene: 4. The CDR3 is 13 amino acids. CDR3 protein: CASSSREVDTQYF. The CDR3 DNA follows: TGTGCCAGCAGCAGCCGGGAGGTAGATACGCAGTATTTT.

This clonotype was counted many times. The gene calls are TRBV20-1 and TRBJ2-2; D might be TRBD1 (5 bases). There are 14 residues in the CDR3. Germline-derived CDR1 and CDR2 are DFQATT and SNEGSKA (reference sequence). V was pared by 5 bases and J by 4 bases, with 14 bases between. CDR3 region: CSASQGKATGELFF. CDR3 in DNA: TGCAGTGCTTCGCAGGGAAAGGCCACCGGGGAGCTGTTTTTT.

V gene TRBV10-3 combines with J gene TRBJ2-3, with D uncertain. CDR1 and CDR2 from the germline V gene are ENHRY and SYGVKD. V was cut by 1 base and J by 6 bases, with 11 bases left in between. The CDR3 consists of 14 residues. CDR3 coding DNA: TGTGCCATCAGTGAGTTGAGAGAATACGATACGCAGTATTTT. Residues: CAISELREYDTQYF.

The chain is built from TRBV6-5 and TRBJ1-6; the D is unclear. V lost 2 bases to trimming and J lost 10 bases, with 15 bases between them. The CDR3 contains 15 residues. Germline CDR1 reads MNHEY; CDR2 reads SVGAGI. The CDR3: CASSYARAARSPLHF. CDR3 sequence (DNA): TGTGCCAGCAGTTACGCTCGGGCTGCCAGGTCACCCCTCCACTTT.